Following are 26 T cell receptor beta chains from one sample sequenced in a study of T-cell reconstitution after alpha-beta-depleted transplantation in children. Preparation of the TCRbeta library used unique molecular identifiers. TCRdb analysed the PCR reads with MiXCR anew, one entry per CDR3 protein. The top ten hold roughly 13% of the sample, which has about 170,000 distinct CDR3 sequences, 11% seen once. Specimen: PBMCs, collected before TCRalphabeta/CD19-depleted stem cell transplant. These receptors were collected from a boy aged 2 to 10 with acute myeloid leukemia, due to receive a stem cell transplant.

For this clonotype: A single base separates this from a much larger clone, so it may be a read error. CDR3 bases: TGTGCCAGCAGGGGGGCTAGCGGGGGCTCCTACGAGCAGTACTTC. Amino acid sequence: CASRGASGGSYEQYF. The chain has TRBV12-3 or TRBV12-4 and TRBJ2-7; TRBD2 matches at 10 bases. J lost 0 bases, V lost 6 bases, and 5 bases had no gene match. This CDR3 is 15 amino acids long.

V usage is TRBV11-2 and J usage is TRBJ2-3; TRBD2 aligns across 14 bases. Germline trimming cut 2 bases from V and 4 bases from J; bases unmatched to any gene: 11. The CDR3 totals 19 residues. Germline V gene lookup returns CDR1 SGHAT and CDR2 FQNNGV. The CDR3 DNA follows: TGTGCCAGCAGCTTACTGGGACTAGCGGGGGCGTTCAACCCAGATACGCAGTATTTT. It yields the protein CASSLLGLAGAFNPDTQYF. The full variable domain, rest sourced from reference TRBV11-2 and TRBJ2-3, is EAGVAQSPRYKIIEKRQSVAFWCNPISGHATLYWYQQILGQGPKLLIQFQNNGVVDDSQLPKDRFSAERLKGVDSTLKIQPAKLEDSAVYLCASSLLGLAGAFNPDTQYFGPGTRLTVL.

This clonotype showed up just a few times. The chain joins TRBV6-5 to TRBJ2-6; unclear D gene. The germline CDR1 and CDR2 sequences are MNHEY and SVGAGI. The CDR3 runs 14 residues. Trimming took 2 bases from V and 4 from J, leaving 6 bases between them. The CDR3 nucleotides are TGTGCCAGCAGTTACGGTTACGGGGCCAACGTCCTGACTTTC. It yields the protein CASSYGYGANVLTF.

This clonotype was found many times. The chain combines TRBV29-1 with TRBJ2-3; TRBD1 agrees at 7 bases. Germline CDR1 is SQVTM and CDR2 is ANQGSEA. The trim removed 8 bases at V and 6 bases at J, leaving 11 bases unmatched. CDR3 length equals 13 residues. The CDR3 here is CSTWGRGFDTQYF. In DNA, the CDR3 is TGCAGCACGTGGGGCAGGGGGTTCGATACGCAGTATTTT.

This clonotype appeared many times. The chain uses TRBV28 and TRBJ1-1, with unresolved D. The V gene's germline CDR1 is MDHEN and CDR2 SYDVKM. Trimming cost V 6 bases and J 4 bases, with 21 bases left between them. The CDR3 spans 16 residues. Written as DNA, the CDR3 is TGTGCCAGCAGGGGAGCGTATAACGCTTGGGGCACTGAAGCTTTCTTT. This codes for CASRGAYNAWGTEAFF.

A note on this clonotype: A much bigger clone sits one base away, suggesting this may be a read error. The chain joins TRBV3-1 to TRBJ1-2, with D maybe TRBD1 (5 bases). Germline CDR1 is LGHDT and CDR2 is YNNKEL (reference sequence). CDR3 length equals 15 residues. CDR3 residues: CATSQRQSGGYGYTF. In DNA, the CDR3 is TGTGCCACCAGCCAGCGACAGAGCGGGGGCTATGGCTACACCTTC. Variable domain in full (rest from reference TRBV3-1 and TRBJ1-2): DTAVSQTPKYLVTQMGNDKSIKCEQNLGHDTMYWYKQDSKKFLKIMFSYNNKELIINETVPNRFSPKSPDKAHLNLHINSLELGDSAVYFCATSQRQSGGYGYTFGSGTRLTVV.

There are many counts of this clonotype. CDR3 nucleotides: TGTGCCAGCAGCCCCGGGACAGGGGAAACTCAGCCCCAGCATTTT. This encodes CASSPGTGETQPQHF. The chain has TRBV6-5 and TRBJ1-5; 10 bases are a match to TRBD1. The germline CDR1 and CDR2 sequences are MNHEY and SVGAGI. CDR3 size: 15 residues. V shed 6 bases and J 6 bases; nucleotides not matched to a gene: 8.

This clonotype showed up many times. The V gene is TRBV7-2, the J gene TRBJ1-2; 9 bases align to TRBD1. Germline V CDR1 and CDR2: SGHTA, FQGNSA. CDR3 length equals 17 residues. The junction had 15 bases not matched to a gene; V was cut back by 5 bases and J by 5 bases. The CDR3 spells CASSKRGYGQGTYGYTF. The CDR3 region has the DNA TGTGCCAGCAGCAAAAGAGGGTATGGACAGGGGACTTATGGCTACACCTTC.

This clonotype was recorded many times. V usage is TRBV7-9 and J usage is TRBJ2-5; 10 positions agree with TRBD2. There are 15 residues in the CDR3. Germline V gene sequence: CDR1 SEHNR, CDR2 FQNEAQ (reference sequence). With V trimmed by 4 bases and J by 4 bases, 6 bases remained unmatched. CDR3 DNA: TGTGCCAGCAGCTACCCTAGCGGGAGTCTAGAGACCCAGTACTTC. This codes for CASSYPSGSLETQYF.

The chain couples TRBV5-1 to TRBJ1-4; TRBD1 might be the D (5 bases). CDR1 SGHRS and CDR2 YFSETQ come from the germline V gene. Trimming left V 3 bases short and J 4 bases short, with 7 bases between. This CDR3 is built from 13 residues. The DNA for the CDR3 is TGCGCCAGCAGCTCAGGGATTAATGAAAAACTGTTTTTT. Its protein product is CASSSGINEKLFF.

This clonotype appeared many times. The rearrangement links TRBV20-1 to TRBJ1-5, with a tentative D call TRBD1 (5 bases). V shed 0 bases and J shed 2 bases, with 11 bases lying between them. There are 15 residues in the CDR3. Germline V CDR1 and CDR2: DFQATT, SNEGSKA (reference sequence). This chain's CDR3 is CSARDRQGGNQPQHF. CDR3 sequence (DNA): TGCAGTGCTAGAGATCGGCAGGGAGGCAATCAGCCCCAGCATTTT.

This clonotype has a count of ten or more. The chain combines TRBV28 with TRBJ1-1, with TRBD1 as a possible D gene (6 bases). Germline CDR1 MDHEN, CDR2 SYDVKM. Trimming removed 7 bases at V and 3 bases at J, with 15 bases between. There are 14 residues in the CDR3. The CDR3 DNA is TGTGCCAGCATGCCAACAGGGAAATACACTGAAGCTTTCTTT. Translating gives CASMPTGKYTEAFF.

This clonotype has a count of ten or more. Because the CDR3's place on the DNA is in doubt, the DNA is left out and the CDR3 is given as listed by TCRdb. The chain joins TRBV4-1 to TRBJ2-3. The CDR3 numbers 12 amino acids, ends counted. Germline V gene lookup returns CDR1 MGHRA and CDR2 YSYEKL. CDR3 residues: CASSQDISAQYF.

This clonotype was observed at least ten times. The chain carries TRBV20-1 and TRBJ2-1, with 11 bases that match TRBD2. CDR3 size: 14 residues. The V and J ends lost 2 bases and 9 bases, in that order; junction bases with no gene match: 6. Germline V gene data show CDR1 as DFQATT and CDR2 as SNEGSKA (reference sequence). The DNA for the CDR3 is TGCAGTGCTAGATATAGCGGGGGGGCCCCTGAGCAGTTCTTC. Its protein is CSARYSGGAPEQFF.

This clonotype was seen repeatedly, ten times or more. This chain uses TRBV20-1 with TRBJ2-1; perhaps TRBD1 as D (7 bases). CDR1 is DFQATT and CDR2 is SNEGSKA in the germline V gene (reference sequence). The germline V and J ends were trimmed by 3 bases and 6 bases, with 18 bases remaining between them. The CDR3 spans 15 residues. The CDR3 region is CSASQGGSDSNEQFF. The CDR3, as DNA: TGCAGTGCTAGCCAGGGGGGCTCCGACTCCAATGAGCAGTTCTTC.

This clonotype was seen at least ten times. This sequence joins TRBV3-1 and TRBJ2-3; 8 bases align to TRBD1. CDR1 and CDR2 from the germline V gene are LGHDT and YNNKEL (reference sequence). After removal of 4 bases from V and 2 bases from J, the junction contained 11 bases not matched to a gene. The CDR3 loop spans 17 amino acids. CDR3 in DNA: TGTGCCAGCAGCCTCGAGAGACCGGGACAGGACACAGATACGCAGTATTTT. Its protein is CASSLERPGQDTDTQYF.

This clonotype showed up many times. The V gene is TRBV29-1, the J gene TRBJ2-5; TRBD1 matches 8 bases. The germline V gene encodes CDR1 SQVTM and CDR2 ANQGSEA. This CDR3 contains 13 residues. J gave up 1 base and V 6 bases, and 4 bases lay outside the gene matches. CDR3 DNA sequence: TGCAGCGTAGAGGACAGGGCCCAAGAGACCCAGTACTTC. Encoded protein: CSVEDRAQETQYF.

This chain links TRBV5-1 with TRBJ2-3, with 8 positions matching TRBD2. This CDR3 has 15 residues. In germline, CDR1 is SGHRS, CDR2 YFSETQ. V was clipped by 0 bases and J by 4 bases; unmatched bases: 4. For the CDR3, the DNA is TGCGCCAGCAGCTTGGTTTCCGGGGGGGCAGATACGCAGTATTTT. Translation: CASSLVSGGADTQYF.

This clonotype has a count of ten or more. CDR3 in amino acids: CASSDQVSTEAFF. The CDR3 region has the DNA TGTGCCAGCAGCGATCAAGTCAGCACTGAAGCTTTCTTT. V is TRBV5-5 and J is TRBJ1-1; no firm D call. The germline gives CDR1 SGHKS, CDR2 YYEKEE (reference sequence). The length of the CDR3 is 13 residues. V was shortened by 4 bases and J by 4 bases, with 11 bases between the two germline ends.

This clonotype showed up many times. V and J are TRBV20-1 and TRBJ2-3, with TRBD2 identical over 11 bases. The trim removed 7 bases at V and 5 bases at J, leaving 11 bases unmatched. The CDR3 runs to 15 residues. Germline lookup yields CDR1 DFQATT and CDR2 SNEGSKA (reference sequence). This CDR3 is CSVRGLAGGLDTQYF. DNA for the CDR3: TGCAGTGTTAGGGGGTTAGCGGGAGGGTTAGATACGCAGTATTTT.

There are many counts of this clonotype. This chain connects TRBV28 to TRBJ2-7; the D call may be TRBD1 or TRBD2 (5 bases each). V gave up 8 bases and J gave up 4 bases, with 15 bases separating them. Germline CDR1 reads MDHEN; CDR2 reads SYDVKM. The CDR3 consists of 13 residues. CDR3 protein: CASPGDVRYEQYF. The CDR3 nucleotides read TGTGCCAGCCCCGGGGACGTCCGATACGAGCAGTACTTC.

This clonotype was counted ten times or more. The chain joins TRBV3-1 to TRBJ2-1; TRBD1 matches 7 bases. Germline CDR1 and CDR2: LGHDT and YNNKEL (reference sequence). The CDR3 totals 16 residues. With V trimmed by 5 bases and J by 0 bases, 7 bases remained unmatched. This CDR3 is CASSSHRGTSYNEQFF. In nucleotides, the CDR3 is TGTGCCAGCAGCTCCCACAGGGGTACCTCCTACAATGAGCAGTTCTTC.

This clonotype was observed many times. The chain couples TRBV7-2 to TRBJ2-5, with D unresolved. From germline, CDR1 is SGHTA and CDR2 FQGNSA. The CDR3 has 13 amino acids. Trimming took 4 bases from V and 1 from J, leaving 7 bases between them. The CDR3: CASSYQPQETQYF. DNA for the CDR3: TGTGCCAGCAGCTACCAGCCCCAAGAGACCCAGTACTTC.

In this sample, this clonotype turned up a few times. This rearrangement joins TRBV6-1 to TRBJ2-2; TRBD2 aligns across 10 bases. The germline CDR1 and CDR2 sequences are MNHNS and SASEGT. V lost 11 bases to trimming and J lost 5 bases; unmatched junction nucleotides: 11. CDR3 size: 15 residues. DNA for the CDR3: TGTGCCGCTCCTAGCGGGAGCGGATGGACCGGGGAGCTGTTTTTT. The encoded protein is CAAPSGSGWTGELFF.

This clonotype was observed many times. The chain couples TRBV20-1 to TRBJ1-6; D ambiguous. The length of the CDR3 is 13 residues. Germline-derived CDR1 and CDR2 are DFQATT and SNEGSKA (reference sequence). V dropped 4 bases and J dropped 9 bases, with 13 bases sitting between them. DNA for the CDR3: TGCAGTGCTACGGACCTCAAGGGTTCACCCCTCCACTTT. Its protein is CSATDLKGSPLHF.

This clonotype was observed at least ten times. CDR3 sequence (DNA): TGTGCCAGCTCGGGGTCAGCGGGGTTAGATACGCAGTATTTT. Translation gives CASSGSAGLDTQYF. The V call is TRBV7-3, the J call TRBJ2-3; 7 bases match TRBD2. Germline V gives CDR1 SGHTA, CDR2 FQGTGA. This CDR3 has 14 amino acids. The V gene end was trimmed by 8 bases and the J gene end by 5 bases; junction bases not matched to a gene: 10. The full variable domain, its missing parts supplied by reference TRBV7-3 and TRBJ2-3, is GAGVSQTPSNKVTEKGKYVELRCDPISGHTALYWYRQSLGQGPEFLIYFQGTGAADDSGLPNDRFFAVRPEGSVSTLKIQRTERGDSAVYLCASSGSAGLDTQYFGPGTRLTVL.